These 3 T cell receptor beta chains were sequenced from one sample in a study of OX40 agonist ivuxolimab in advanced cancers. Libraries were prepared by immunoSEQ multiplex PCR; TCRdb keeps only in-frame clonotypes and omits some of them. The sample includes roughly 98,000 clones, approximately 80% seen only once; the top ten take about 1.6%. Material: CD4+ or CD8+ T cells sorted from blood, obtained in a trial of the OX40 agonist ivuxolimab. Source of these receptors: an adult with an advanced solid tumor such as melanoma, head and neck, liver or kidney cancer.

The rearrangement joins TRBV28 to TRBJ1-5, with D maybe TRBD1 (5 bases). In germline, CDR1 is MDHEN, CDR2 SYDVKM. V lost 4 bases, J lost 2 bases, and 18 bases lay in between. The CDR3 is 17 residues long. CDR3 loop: CASSSPQGGMGNQPQHF. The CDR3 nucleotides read TGTGCCAGCAGTTCACCCCAGGGAGGGATGGGCAATCAGCCCCAGCATTTT.

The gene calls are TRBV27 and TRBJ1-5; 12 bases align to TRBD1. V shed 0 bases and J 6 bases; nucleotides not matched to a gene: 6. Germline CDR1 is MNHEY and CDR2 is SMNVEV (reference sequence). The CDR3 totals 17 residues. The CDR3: CASSLSPGTGGAQPQHF. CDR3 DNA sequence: TGTGCCAGCAGTTTATCTCCCGGGACAGGGGGCGCTCAGCCCCAGCATTTT.

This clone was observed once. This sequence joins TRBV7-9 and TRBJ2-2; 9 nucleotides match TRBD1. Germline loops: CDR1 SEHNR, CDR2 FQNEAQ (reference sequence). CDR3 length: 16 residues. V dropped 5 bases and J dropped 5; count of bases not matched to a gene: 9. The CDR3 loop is CASSDNPGQGTGELFF. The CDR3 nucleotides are TGTGCCAGCAGCGATAATCCGGGACAGGGAACCGGGGAGCTGTTTTTT.